This T cell receptor (beta chain) comes out of a study of blood T cell repertoires in COVID-19. CDR1 and CDR2 from the germline V gene are MNHEY and SVGAGI. V gave up 2 bases and J gave up 7 bases, with 9 bases separating them. The CDR3 is 14 amino acids. Assay used: immunoSEQ multiplex PCR; TCRdb lists only in-frame clones, some missing. Of over 200,000 clones listed, 85% to 90% are singletons. The rearrangement links TRBV6-5 to TRBJ1-6; unclear D gene. Sequencing was performed on peripheral blood. The receptor was derived from a man in his forties or fifties with COVID-19, enrolled during active disease. DNA for the CDR3: TGTGCCAGCAGTTACGAGGAGGGAAATTCACCCCTCCACTTT. This translates into CASSYEEGNSPLHF.